A single T cell receptor beta chain is shown here with its context. Its target is not known. The CDR3 totals 14 residues. Germline CDR1 reads SEHNR; CDR2 reads FQNEAQ (reference sequence). V was trimmed by 4 bases and J by 4 bases, leaving 11 bases between them. Sequencing used immunoSEQ multiplex PCR; TCRdb keeps in-frame clones, though not all of them. The data contain 99,000 or so clones, 90% to 95% of them singletons. This entry is derived from a study of siplizumab effects on memory and regulatory T cells. Findings of the study overall: An assignable naive or memory phenotype was lacking in roughly 75-95% of proliferating CD4+ or CD8+ clones. Treg origin accounted for an average of roughly 65% of mappable alloreactive CD4+ clones with siplizumab and roughly 26% in controls.

Sequenced sample: CD4+ T cells sorted from blood. The receptor comes from a human donor in good health. The chain uses TRBV7-9 and TRBJ2-1, with D perhaps TRBD2 (6 bases). As DNA, the CDR3 is TGTGCCAGCAGCTCCGCGGGGCTTTACAATGAGCAGTTCTTC. Protein sequence: CASSSAGLYNEQFF. The full variable domain, rest sourced from reference TRBV7-9 and TRBJ2-1, is DTGVSQNPRHKITKRGQNVTFRCDPISEHNRLYWYRQTLGQGPEFLTYFQNEAQLEKSRLLSDRFSAERPKGSFSTLEIQRTEQGDSAMYLCASSSAGLYNEQFFGPGTRLTVL.